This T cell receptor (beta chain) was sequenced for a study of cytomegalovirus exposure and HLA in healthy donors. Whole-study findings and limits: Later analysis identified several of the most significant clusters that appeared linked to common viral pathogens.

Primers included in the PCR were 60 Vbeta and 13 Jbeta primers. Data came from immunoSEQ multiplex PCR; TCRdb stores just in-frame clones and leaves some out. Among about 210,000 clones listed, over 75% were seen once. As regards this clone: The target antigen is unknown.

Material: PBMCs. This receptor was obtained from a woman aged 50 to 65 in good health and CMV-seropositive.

CDR3 region: CSVGGERGALGEQYF. CDR3 coding DNA: TGCAGCGTTGGGGGAGAGCGGGGGGCGCTTGGAGAGCAGTACTTC. This chain connects TRBV29-1 to TRBJ2-7; 9 bases map to TRBD2. CDR3 length: 15 amino acids. Per the germline V gene, CDR1 is SQVTM and CDR2 is ANQGSEA. Trimming at V came to 4 bases and at J to 7 bases, leaving 14 bases not matched to a gene.